Each of the 32 T cell receptor beta chains below was sequenced from the same sample in a study of blood T cell repertoires in COVID-19. The data were produced by immunoSEQ multiplex PCR, yet TCRdb's version contains in-frame clones alone and is incomplete. Among some 320,000 clones listed, under 95% were seen once. Sequencing was performed on PBMCs or T cells enriched from blood (not recorded which). The receptors stem from a man aged 60 to 75 who had recovered from COVID-19.

V is TRBV27 and J is TRBJ2-7; weak D call: TRBD1 (6 bases). The CDR3 runs 16 residues. V was shortened by 3 bases and J by 0 bases, with 15 bases between the two germline ends. The germline CDR1 and CDR2 sequences are MNHEY and SMNVEV (reference sequence). DNA of the CDR3: TGTGCCAGCAGTTTCTCTTCGGGACATAGCTCCTACGAGCAGTACTTC. This translates into CASSFSSGHSSYEQYF.

The chain combines TRBV4-1 with TRBJ2-7; TRBD1 is a possible D gene (5 bases). The germline V gene encodes CDR1 MGHRA and CDR2 YSYEKL. There are 14 residues in the CDR3. V was trimmed by 2 bases and J by 4 bases, leaving 12 bases between them. CDR3 residues: CASSQIDRGYEQYF. In nucleotides, the CDR3 is TGCGCCAGCAGCCAAATCGATAGGGGATACGAGCAGTACTTC.

The J gene is TRBJ1-2, the V gene TRBV3-1 (or the pseudogene TRBV3-2), with unresolved D. CDR1 and CDR2 from the germline V gene are LGHDT and YNNKEL (reference sequence). Trimming cost V 7 bases and J 3 bases, with 12 bases left between them. The CDR3 extends over 13 amino acids. CDR3 sequence reads: CASNPFEDYGYTF. The CDR3 nucleotides are TGTGCCAGCAACCCTTTCGAGGACTATGGCTACACCTTC.

V and J are TRBV6-5 and TRBJ1-6, with 8 positions matching TRBD1. This CDR3 has 15 amino acids. Trimming cost V 5 bases and J 6 bases; bases outside gene matches: 6. Germline V gene data show CDR1 as MNHEY and CDR2 as SVGAGI. The CDR3 bases are TGTGCCAGCAGTCCCGGACAGGGCCTTAATTCACCCCTCCACTTT. Translating it yields CASSPGQGLNSPLHF.

The V gene is TRBV12-3 or TRBV12-4, the J gene TRBJ1-2, with a weak D call TRBD1 (5 bases). Between the trimmed V and J ends, which lost 4 bases and 4 bases, there was a span of 10 bases. The CDR3 consists of 13 residues. For the CDR3, the DNA is TGTGCCAGCAGTTCCGGGACTCGCTATGGCTACACCTTC. It specifies CASSSGTRYGYTF.

This clone appeared a few times. The chain links TRBV29-1 to TRBJ2-4, with D possibly TRBD2 on 5 matching bases. Germline CDR1 is SQVTM and CDR2 is ANQGSEA. The CDR3 totals 14 residues. Trimming removed 5 bases at V and 1 base at J, with 12 bases between. The CDR3 here is CSVRAASAKNIQYF. The CDR3 nucleotides read TGCAGCGTTAGAGCGGCCTCGGCCAAAAACATTCAGTACTTC.

The chain is built from TRBV20-1 and TRBJ2-7; D is uncertain. The V gene's germline CDR1 is DFQATT and CDR2 SNEGSKA (reference sequence). Deletions cut 3 bases from V and 0 bases from J, with 9 bases between. The CDR3 is made up of 13 amino acids. In DNA, the CDR3 is TGCAGTGCTAGTCTCTATAGCTCCTACGAGCAGTACTTC. This codes for CSASLYSSYEQYF.

V and J are TRBV7-2 and TRBJ1-5; D is unclear. From germline, CDR1 is SGHTA and CDR2 FQGNSA. V lost 3 bases and J 6 bases, leaving 15 bases between the germline ends. CDR3 size: 15 residues. CDR3 amino acids: CASSFSPRAGQPQHF. CDR3 DNA: TGTGCCAGCAGCTTCTCCCCGAGGGCTGGTCAGCCCCAGCATTTT.

The chain combines TRBV3-1 (or the pseudogene TRBV3-2) with TRBJ2-3; TRBD2 agrees at 7 bases. The V segment lost 4 bases and the J segment 2 bases; nucleotides outside the gene matches: 3. CDR3 size: 14 residues. CDR1 LGHDT and CDR2 YNNKEL come from the germline V gene (reference sequence). CDR3 nucleotide sequence: TGTGCCAGCAGCCCGGGACTAATCACAGATACGCAGTATTTT. This translates into CASSPGLITDTQYF.

The rearrangement joins TRBV18 to TRBJ1-2; D unclear. Germline V gives CDR1 KGHSH, CDR2 LQKENI. V gave up 0 bases and J gave up 2 bases, with 10 bases separating them. The CDR3 is made up of 15 amino acids. CDR3 DNA: TGTGCCAGCTCACCACCATCACTGGAGAACTATGGCTACACCTTC. Its translation: CASSPPSLENYGYTF.

CDR3 region: CASSPRLENQFF. The CDR3 DNA sequence: TGTGCCAGCTCACCAAGACTAGAGAACCAGTTCTTC. The chain uses TRBV18 and TRBJ2-1; D may be TRBD2 (6 bases). The V end lost 2 bases, the J end lost 13 bases, and 12 bases lay between the germline ends. Germline V lookup: CDR1 KGHSH, CDR2 LQKENI. CDR3 length equals 12 residues.

The CDR3 is CASSLNSGGGYTF. As DNA, the CDR3 is TGTGCCAGCAGCTTAAATTCCGGGGGAGGCTACACCTTC. The chain employs TRBV7-3 and TRBJ1-2, with TRBD1 as a possible D gene (5 bases). The V end was cut by 1 base, the J end by 8 bases, with 11 bases between. The CDR3 sequence is 13 residues long. CDR1 and CDR2 from the germline V gene are SGHTA and FQGTGA.

The chain has TRBV5-4 and TRBJ2-3; a weak D match, TRBD2 (7 bases). Looked up from germline, CDR1 is SGHNT and CDR2 is YYREEE (reference sequence). The CDR3 runs to 15 residues. Between the trimmed V and J ends, which lost 4 bases and 0 bases, there was a span of 12 bases. CDR3 DNA sequence: TGTGCCAGCAGCGCGGGGGACACTAGCACAGATACGCAGTATTTT. Translating it yields CASSAGDTSTDTQYF.

The CDR3 region is CASSGWKAGALSSYNEQFF. CDR3 in DNA: TGTGCCAGCAGCGGGTGGAAGGCGGGGGCCCTTAGCTCCTACAATGAGCAGTTCTTC. This chain links TRBV5-5 with TRBJ2-1, with D maybe TRBD2 (7 bases). The V end was cut by 4 bases, the J end by 0 bases, with 23 bases between. CDR3 length: 19 amino acids. Germline V gives CDR1 SGHKS, CDR2 YYEKEE (reference sequence). The full variable domain, in which reference TRBV5-5 and TRBJ2-1 provide the parts outside the CDR3, is DAGVTQSPTHLIKTRGQQVTLRCSPISGHKSVSWYQQVLGQGPQFIFQYYEKEERGRGNFPDRFSARQFPNYSSELNVNALLLGDSALYLCASSGWKAGALSSYNEQFFGPGTRLTVL.

V usage is TRBV6-5 and J usage is TRBJ2-7, with TRBD2 matching 10 bases. V shed 5 bases, J shed 2 bases, and the junction held 6 bases outside the gene matches. The CDR3 runs 15 residues. CDR1 is MNHEY, CDR2 SVGAGI, per germline. The CDR3 DNA reads as TGTGCCAGCAGTACTCCAGGACTAGCGGCCTACGAGCAGTACTTC. This sequence encodes CASSTPGLAAYEQYF.

The J gene is TRBJ1-2, the V gene TRBV5-6; the D gene is possibly TRBD1 (5 bases). In germline, CDR1 is SGHDT, CDR2 YYEEEE. V was trimmed by 4 bases and J by 8 bases, leaving 15 bases between them. This CDR3 is built from 13 residues. The CDR3 DNA reads as TGTGCCAGCAGCCTGGGGCTGGGCCGGGGCTACACCTTC. Its protein is CASSLGLGRGYTF.

V usage is TRBV5-4 and J usage is TRBJ1-1; tentative D call: TRBD1 (5 bases). The ends were cut back, 5 bases at V and 4 bases at J, with 12 bases in the middle. The germline V gene has CDR1 SGHNT and CDR2 YYREEE (reference sequence). This CDR3 comprises 13 residues. The CDR3 sequence: CASRRQSSTEAFF. The CDR3 nucleotides are TGTGCCAGCAGAAGACAGTCGTCCACTGAAGCTTTCTTT.

The CDR3 sequence: CASSLGYRSKGQFF. The CDR3 DNA reads TGTGCCAGCAGCTTAGGTTACAGGTCCAAGGGGCAGTTCTTC. The V gene is TRBV11-2, the J gene TRBJ2-1; maybe TRBD1 (5 bases). V was clipped by 1 base and J by 12 bases, with 16 bases between them. The germline V gene has CDR1 SGHAT and CDR2 FQNNGV. The CDR3 covers 14 residues.

The gene calls are TRBV14 and TRBJ1-6, with 9 bases aligning to TRBD1. Losses at the gene ends were 3 bases for V and 0 bases for J; bases not matched to a gene: 9. This CDR3 contains 19 residues. Germline assignment: CDR1 SGHDN and CDR2 FVKESK. The CDR3 spells CASSQEPGQGRSYNSPLHF. The DNA for the CDR3 is TGTGCCAGCAGCCAGGAGCCGGGACAGGGCCGCTCCTATAATTCACCCCTCCACTTT.

V usage is TRBV5-1 and J usage is TRBJ2-7, with D tentatively TRBD1 (6 bases). Germline V gene lookup returns CDR1 SGHRS and CDR2 YFSETQ. Trimming cost V 3 bases and J 7 bases, with 20 bases left between them. The CDR3 length is 15 residues. The CDR3 loop is CASSWGGGGPLEQYF. The CDR3 DNA follows: TGCGCCAGCAGCTGGGGTGGTGGGGGCCCCTTGGAGCAGTACTTC.

This clone showed up just once. The chain is built from TRBV7-9 and TRBJ2-2, with TRBD2 matching over 9 bases. J was trimmed by 1 base and V by 8 bases; bases with no gene match: 17. Germline V lookup: CDR1 SEHNR, CDR2 FQNEAQ (reference sequence). There are 19 residues in the CDR3. The CDR3 nucleotides read TGTGCCAGCCTAAACCTGGGTGTTCGCGGGAGGGGGAACACCGGGGAGCTGTTTTTT. This translates into CASLNLGVRGRGNTGELFF.

This clone was recorded only once. V usage is TRBV29-1 and J usage is TRBJ1-6, with D perhaps matching TRBD1 (5 bases). Between the trimmed V and J ends, which lost 7 bases and 10 bases, there was a span of 20 bases. The CDR3 has 14 amino acids. Germline assignment: CDR1 SQVTM and CDR2 ANQGSEA. The CDR3 DNA reads TGCAGCGCCCGATTTAAAGGGGCGAGCTCACCCCTCCACTTT. Translated: CSARFKGASSPLHF.

The gene calls are TRBV9 and TRBJ1-2; the D gene is possibly TRBD1 (5 bases). V was pared by 0 bases and J by 4 bases, with 13 bases between. Germline CDR1 is SGDLS and CDR2 is YYNGEE. The CDR3 spans 15 residues. The DNA for the CDR3 is TGTGCCAGCAGCGTAGGTCAGGGAACGGTCTATGGCTACACCTTC. Encoded protein: CASSVGQGTVYGYTF.

The table lists this clone with a few counts. The V call is TRBV7-9, the J call TRBJ2-1; D might be TRBD2 (6 bases). The V gene lost 0 bases and the J gene lost 6 bases, with 15 bases spanning the gap. The CDR3 has 16 amino acids. The germline V gene encodes CDR1 SEHNR and CDR2 FQNEAQ (reference sequence). CDR3 residues: CASSLAPGWGVNEQFF. CDR3 nucleotides: TGTGCCAGCAGCTTAGCCCCGGGATGGGGGGTCAATGAGCAGTTCTTC.

The chain employs TRBV7-9 and TRBJ2-2; 8 nucleotides agree with TRBD1. The CDR3 has 16 residues. Per germline, CDR1 SEHNR and CDR2 FQNEAQ (reference sequence). The J segment lost 0 bases and the V segment lost 1 base, leaving 1 base of the junction unmatched. The CDR3 spells CASSLDRGTNTGELFF. The CDR3 coding sequence is TGTGCCAGCAGCTTAGACAGGGGGACGAACACCGGGGAGCTGTTTTTT. The entire variable domain, with the rest obtained from reference TRBV7-9 and TRBJ2-2, is as follows: DTGVSQNPRHKITKRGQNVTFRCDPISEHNRLYWYRQTLGQGPEFLTYFQNEAQLEKSRLLSDRFSAERPKGSFSTLEIQRTEQGDSAMYLCASSLDRGTNTGELFFGEGSRLTVL.

This clone has a handful of counts. V usage is TRBV7-2 and J usage is TRBJ1-2; D is possibly TRBD1 (6 bases). Germline V gene data show CDR1 as SGHTA and CDR2 as FQGNSA. The CDR3 loop spans 12 amino acids. V was shortened by 1 base and J by 8 bases, with 8 bases between the two germline ends. CDR3 coding DNA: TGTGCCAGCAGCTTAGATGGGGGCGGCTACACCTTC. Its translation is CASSLDGGGYTF.

CDR3 sequence reads: CASSPGLAGGFDEQFF. The DNA of the CDR3 is TGCGCCAGCAGCCCCGGACTAGCGGGGGGGTTTGATGAGCAGTTCTTC. The J gene is TRBJ2-1, the V gene TRBV5-1; 15 bases are a match to TRBD2. CDR1 SGHRS and CDR2 YFSETQ come from the germline V gene. Losses at the gene ends were 4 bases for V and 8 bases for J; bases not matched to a gene: 7. The CDR3 has 16 residues.

V gene TRBV7-8 combines with J gene TRBJ2-7; the D gene is possibly TRBD2 (6 bases). Germline values: CDR1 SGHVS, CDR2 FQNEAQ. Trimming removed 5 bases at V and 3 bases at J, with 14 bases between. The CDR3 contains 14 residues. This CDR3 is CASSPGTGDYEQYF. The CDR3 nucleotides read TGTGCCAGCAGCCCGGGGACGGGAGACTACGAGCAGTACTTC.

The chain joins TRBV5-1 to TRBJ1-2; 9 bases line up with TRBD1. This CDR3 comprises 17 residues. Germline-derived CDR1 and CDR2 are SGHRS and YFSETQ. V shed 4 bases, J shed 7 bases, and the junction held 17 bases outside the gene matches. The CDR3 nucleotides read TGCGCCAGCAGCGTTTCCGGGACAGGGTCATTTCTCTCTGGCTACACCTTC. It codes for CASSVSGTGSFLSGYTF.

This clone showed up just once. The genes are TRBV5-1 and TRBJ2-7, with D possibly TRBD2 on 6 matching bases. CDR1 is SGHRS, CDR2 YFSETQ, per germline. The CDR3 runs 15 residues. Trimming removed 0 bases from V and 7 bases from J, with 17 bases in between. DNA of the CDR3: TGCGCCAGCAGCTTGGATGCGGGAAGGGCTGGAGAGCAGTACTTC. Translated: CASSLDAGRAGEQYF.

The chain joins TRBV12-5 to TRBJ1-1, with 7 bases aligning to TRBD1. The CDR3 totals 11 residues. CDR1 and CDR2 from the germline V gene are LGHNT and FRNRAP. The junction had 2 bases not matched to a gene; V was cut back by 4 bases and J by 9 bases. In DNA form, the CDR3 reads TGTGCTAGTGGTTCGGGACAGAAAGCTTTCTTT. This gives the protein CASGSGQKAFF.

J is TRBJ2-3 and V is TRBV27, with 10 bases lining up with TRBD2. The trim removed 5 bases at V and 4 bases at J, leaving 18 bases unmatched. This CDR3 has 19 residues. Germline lookup yields CDR1 MNHEY and CDR2 SMNVEV (reference sequence). CDR3 sequence: CASSLEAGGPWGGADTQYF. The CDR3 bases are TGTGCCAGCAGTCTGGAAGCGGGAGGGCCTTGGGGGGGAGCAGATACGCAGTATTTT.